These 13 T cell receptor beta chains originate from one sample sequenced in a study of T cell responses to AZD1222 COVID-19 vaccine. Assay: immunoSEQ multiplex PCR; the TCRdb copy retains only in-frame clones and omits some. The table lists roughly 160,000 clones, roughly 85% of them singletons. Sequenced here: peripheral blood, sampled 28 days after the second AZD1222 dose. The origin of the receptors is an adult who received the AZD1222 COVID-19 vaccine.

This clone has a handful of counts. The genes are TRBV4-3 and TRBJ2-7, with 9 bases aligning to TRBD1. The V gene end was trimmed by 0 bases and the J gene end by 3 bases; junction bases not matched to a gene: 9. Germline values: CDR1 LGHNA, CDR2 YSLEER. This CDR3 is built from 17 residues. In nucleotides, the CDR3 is TGCGCCAGCAGCCAAGAATATTCGCCGGACAGGGGCTACGAGCAGTACTTC. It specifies CASSQEYSPDRGYEQYF.

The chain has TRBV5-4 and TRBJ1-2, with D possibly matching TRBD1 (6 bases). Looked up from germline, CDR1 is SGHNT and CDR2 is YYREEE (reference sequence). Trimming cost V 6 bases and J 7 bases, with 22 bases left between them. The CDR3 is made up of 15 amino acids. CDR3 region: CASTNPAAGEFGYTF. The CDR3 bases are TGTGCCAGCACAAACCCCGCGGCAGGGGAGTTTGGCTACACCTTC.

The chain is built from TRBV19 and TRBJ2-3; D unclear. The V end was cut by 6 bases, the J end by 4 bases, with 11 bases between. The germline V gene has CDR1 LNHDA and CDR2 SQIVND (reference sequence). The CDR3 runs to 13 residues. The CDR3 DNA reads TGTGCCAGTAGGAACGAATGGGCAGATACGCAGTATTTT. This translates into CASRNEWADTQYF.

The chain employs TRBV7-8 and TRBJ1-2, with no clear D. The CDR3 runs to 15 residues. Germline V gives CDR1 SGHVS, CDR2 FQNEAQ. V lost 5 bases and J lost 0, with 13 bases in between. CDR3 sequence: CASSPRLATNYGYTF. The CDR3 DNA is TGTGCCAGCAGCCCCCGGTTGGCCACTAACTATGGCTACACCTTC.

CDR3 region: CASSPNRGETQYF. In nucleotides, the CDR3 is TGTGCCAGCAGCCCGAACAGGGGAGAGACCCAGTACTTC. The chain employs TRBV6-4 and TRBJ2-5; the match to TRBD1 covers 7 bases. CDR3 length: 13 amino acids. V gave up 6 bases and J gave up 4 bases; unmatched junction bases: 5. CDR1 MRHNA and CDR2 SNTAGT come from the germline V gene.

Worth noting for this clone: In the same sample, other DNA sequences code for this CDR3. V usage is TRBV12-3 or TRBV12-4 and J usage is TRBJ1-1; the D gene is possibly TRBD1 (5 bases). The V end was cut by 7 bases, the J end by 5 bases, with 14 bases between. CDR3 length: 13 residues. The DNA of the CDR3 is TGTGCCAGCACCCTGGGGGGAAGGACTGAAGCTTTCTTT. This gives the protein CASTLGGRTEAFF.

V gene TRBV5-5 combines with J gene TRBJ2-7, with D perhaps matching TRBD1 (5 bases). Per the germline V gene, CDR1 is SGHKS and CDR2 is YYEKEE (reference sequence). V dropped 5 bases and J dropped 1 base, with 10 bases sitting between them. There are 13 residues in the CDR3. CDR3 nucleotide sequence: TGTGCCAGCAGACCGACAGCATCCTACGAGCAGTACTTC. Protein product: CASRPTASYEQYF.

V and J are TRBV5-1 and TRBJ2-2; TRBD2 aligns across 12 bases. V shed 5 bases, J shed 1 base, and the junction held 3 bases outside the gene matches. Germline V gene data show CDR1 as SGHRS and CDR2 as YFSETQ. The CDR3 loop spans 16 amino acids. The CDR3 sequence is CASSPLAGGNTGELFF. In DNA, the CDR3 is TGCGCCAGCAGTCCACTAGCGGGGGGGAACACCGGGGAGCTGTTTTTT.

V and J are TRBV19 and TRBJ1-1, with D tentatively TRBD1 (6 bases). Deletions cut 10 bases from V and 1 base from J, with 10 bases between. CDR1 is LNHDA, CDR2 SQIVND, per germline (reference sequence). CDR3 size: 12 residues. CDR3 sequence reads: CATTQGNTEAFF. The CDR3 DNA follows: TGTGCCACTACACAGGGGAACACTGAAGCTTTCTTT.

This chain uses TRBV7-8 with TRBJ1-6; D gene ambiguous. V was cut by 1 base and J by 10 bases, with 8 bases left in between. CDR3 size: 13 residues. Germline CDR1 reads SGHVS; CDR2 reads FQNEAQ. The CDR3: CASSLVTGSPLHF. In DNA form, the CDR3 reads TGTGCCAGCAGCTTAGTGACTGGGTCACCCCTCCACTTT.

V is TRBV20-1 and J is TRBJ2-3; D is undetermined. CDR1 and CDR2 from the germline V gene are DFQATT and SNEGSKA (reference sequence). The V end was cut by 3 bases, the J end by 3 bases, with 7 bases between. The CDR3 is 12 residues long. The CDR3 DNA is TGCAGTGCTAGTAGGCTAACAGATACGCAGTATTTT. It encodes CSASRLTDTQYF.

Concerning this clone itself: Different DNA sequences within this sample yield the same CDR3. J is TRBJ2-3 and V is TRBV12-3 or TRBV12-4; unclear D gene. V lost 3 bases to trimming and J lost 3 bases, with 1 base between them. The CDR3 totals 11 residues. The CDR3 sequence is CASSLTDTQYF. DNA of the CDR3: TGTGCCAGCAGTTTGACAGATACGCAGTATTTT.

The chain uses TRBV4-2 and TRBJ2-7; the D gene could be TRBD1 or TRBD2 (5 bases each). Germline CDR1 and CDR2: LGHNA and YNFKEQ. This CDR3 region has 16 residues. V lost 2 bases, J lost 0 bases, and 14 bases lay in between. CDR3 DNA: TGTGCCAGCAGCCAAACGGGGACGTGGAGCTCCTACGAGCAGTACTTC. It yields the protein CASSQTGTWSSYEQYF.